A single sample is the source of the 23 T cell receptor beta chains below, sequenced in a study of cytomegalovirus exposure and HLA in healthy donors. PCR involved 60 Vbeta and 13 Jbeta primers. Assay used: immunoSEQ multiplex PCR; TCRdb lists only in-frame clones, some missing. The sample contains about 57,000 clones, 65% to 90% of which appear only once. Sequencing input: PBMCs. The source of these receptors is a man aged 30 to 39 in good health and CMV-seronegative.

CDR3: CASSAGGGYNEQFF. In DNA form, the CDR3 reads TGTGCCAGCAGCGCCGGGGGAGGTTACAATGAGCAGTTCTTC. V gene TRBV9 combines with J gene TRBJ2-1; maybe TRBD2 (6 bases). The CDR3 consists of 14 residues. The germline gives CDR1 SGDLS, CDR2 YYNGEE. V was clipped by 3 bases and J by 4 bases, with 11 bases between them.

The chain employs TRBV7-2 and TRBJ1-2; possible D gene TRBD1, 5 bases. Germline V gene lookup returns CDR1 SGHTA and CDR2 FQGNSA. This CDR3 spans 15 amino acids. V shed 0 bases and J shed 5 bases, with 13 bases lying between them. The CDR3 loop is CASSLAGARRYGYTF. CDR3 bases: TGTGCCAGCAGCTTAGCTGGGGCCCGTCGGTATGGCTACACCTTC.

This chain joins TRBV13 and TRBJ1-4, with D possibly being TRBD1 (5 bases). The CDR3 is 16 amino acids. V was trimmed by 5 bases and J by 7 bases, leaving 20 bases between them. Germline V lookup: CDR1 PRHDT, CDR2 FYEKMQ (reference sequence). The CDR3 loop is CASSPKGWEVGEKLFF. CDR3 nucleotides: TGTGCCAGCAGCCCCAAGGGGTGGGAGGTTGGTGAAAAACTGTTTTTT.

The chain employs TRBV5-1 and TRBJ2-5; 9 bases are a match to TRBD1. Losses at the gene ends were 3 bases for V and 2 bases for J; bases not matched to a gene: 5. The CDR3 spans 15 residues. Germline CDR1 and CDR2: SGHRS and YFSETQ. The CDR3 DNA sequence: TGCGCCAGCAGCTCTGGGGACAGGGATCAAGAGACCCAGTACTTC. This encodes CASSSGDRDQETQYF.

This chain joins TRBV5-6 and TRBJ2-4, with 7 bases aligning to TRBD1. The CDR3 has 13 amino acids. Germline CDR1 reads SGHDT; CDR2 reads YYEEEE. Germline trimming cut 0 bases from V and 14 bases from J; bases unmatched to any gene: 8. The chain's CDR3 is CASSLERTGIKYF. The CDR3 DNA follows: TGTGCCAGCAGCTTGGAAAGGACAGGAATAAAGTACTTC.

The chain links TRBV2 to TRBJ2-6; a possible D gene is TRBD1 (5 bases). V was clipped by 5 bases and J by 2 bases, with 10 bases between them. The CDR3 loop spans 15 amino acids. The germline V gene has CDR1 SNHLY and CDR2 FYNNEI. The CDR3 here is CASSLGRAGANVLTF. As DNA, the CDR3 is TGTGCCAGCAGTCTCGGCAGGGCTGGGGCCAACGTCCTGACTTTC.

The table lists this clone with a few counts. V is TRBV5-4 and J is TRBJ1-1; 10 bases are shared with TRBD1. The CDR3 extends over 14 amino acids. J was trimmed by 7 bases and V by 4 bases; bases with no gene match: 7. Per germline, CDR1 SGHNT and CDR2 YYREEE (reference sequence). CDR3 bases: TGTGCCAGCAGCGTCGGGACAGGGGAGGGTGAAGCTTTCTTT. It yields the protein CASSVGTGEGEAFF.

The chain links TRBV9 to TRBJ2-7, with 13 bases lining up with TRBD2. After removal of 4 bases from V and 6 bases from J, the junction contained 10 bases not matched to a gene. This CDR3 is 16 amino acids long. CDR1 and CDR2 from the germline V gene are SGDLS and YYNGEE. The CDR3, as DNA: TGTGCCAGCAGCAAGGGGACTAGCGGGGACCTCGGCGAGCAGTACTTC. Translation gives CASSKGTSGDLGEQYF.

The chain combines TRBV7-7 with TRBJ2-2, with 8 nucleotides matching TRBD1. V was pared by 4 bases and J by 5 bases, with 6 bases of the junction left unmatched. This CDR3 has 15 residues. CDR1 is SSHAT and CDR2 is FNYEAQ in the germline V gene (reference sequence). CDR3 sequence: CASSSTGERTGELFF. CDR3 sequence (DNA): TGTGCCAGCAGCTCGACAGGGGAACGGACCGGGGAGCTGTTTTTT.

The chain combines TRBV6-1 with TRBJ1-6; D is ambiguous. Trimming took off 8 bases at V and 6 bases at J, with 14 bases between the two ends. This CDR3 is built from 14 residues. Germline CDR1 is MNHNS and CDR2 is SASEGT. Here the CDR3 reads CASQLQRVNSPLHF. Written as DNA, the CDR3 is TGTGCCAGCCAACTACAGCGGGTTAATTCACCCCTCCACTTT.

V gene TRBV5-4 combines with J gene TRBJ2-3; TRBD1 is a possible D gene (6 bases). Germline lookup yields CDR1 SGHNT and CDR2 YYREEE (reference sequence). Trimming pared 3 bases from V and 1 base from J, leaving 9 bases between. The CDR3 is 14 amino acids. The chain's CDR3 is CASSSGTRTDTQYF. CDR3 sequence (DNA): TGTGCCAGCAGCTCGGGGACACGCACAGATACGCAGTATTTT.

Notes on this clone: Its ends do not fully match the called genes, so a read error is possible. The rearrangement links TRBV6-1 to TRBJ1-6, with D maybe TRBD1 (5 bases). This CDR3 is 15 amino acids long. The V gene's germline CDR1 is MNHNS and CDR2 SASEGT. The CDR3: CASRSIDSIISPPHF. CDR3 DNA sequence: TGTGCCAGCAGGTCGATCGACAGTATAATTTCACCCCCCCACTTT.

Worth noting for this clone: A junction end diverges from the germline sequence, so it may reflect a read error. The gene calls are TRBV11-1 and TRBJ2-3; tentatively, D is TRBD1 or TRBD2 (6 bases each). This CDR3 comprises 15 residues. Germline values: CDR1 SGHAT, CDR2 FQDESV (reference sequence). Written as DNA, the CDR3 is TGTGCCAGCACCTTAGGGGGGCTATCTCCCGTGACGCAGTATTTT. Translated, it gives CASTLGGLSPVTQYF.

This clone was seen a few times. V usage is TRBV5-1 and J usage is TRBJ2-7; 8 bases are shared with TRBD1. This CDR3 comprises 14 residues. From germline, CDR1 is SGHRS and CDR2 YFSETQ. With 4 bases clipped from V and 3 bases from J, the junction kept 6 bases outside the gene matches. This CDR3 is CASSIDRGGYEQYF. As DNA, the CDR3 is TGCGCCAGCAGCATCGACAGGGGCGGCTACGAGCAGTACTTC.

This clone has just a few counts. The chain carries TRBV27 and TRBJ1-1; maybe TRBD1 (6 bases). V was pared by 6 bases and J by 4 bases, with 6 bases between. Germline V gives CDR1 MNHEY, CDR2 SMNVEV (reference sequence). The CDR3 is made up of 11 amino acids. CDR3 amino acids: CASRGATEAFF. CDR3 DNA: TGTGCCAGCAGGGGGGCCACTGAAGCTTTCTTT.

About this clone itself: An end of the junction differs from the germline gene, which may be a read error. This chain links TRBV7-9 with TRBJ1-2; D is ambiguous. CDR1 and CDR2 (germline): SEHNR, FQNEAQ (reference sequence). The CDR3 length is 12 residues. The CDR3 here is CSSSLEPYGYTF. The CDR3 coding sequence is TGTTCCAGCAGCTTAGAGCCCTATGGCTACACCTTC.

This chain uses TRBV18 with TRBJ2-6; 7 bases are a match to TRBD1. Per the germline V gene, CDR1 is KGHSH and CDR2 is LQKENI. This CDR3 contains 18 residues. Trimming removed 6 bases from V and 0 bases from J; junction bases left unmatched: 11. This chain's CDR3 is CASSSYRDSVSGANVLTF. CDR3 sequence (DNA): TGTGCCAGCTCCTCATACCGGGACAGCGTCTCTGGGGCCAACGTCCTGACTTTC.

This sequence joins TRBV6-6 and TRBJ2-5; 7 nucleotides align to TRBD1. The last part of the DNA fits TRBJ2-7 better; the J call may be wrong. Germline V gene data show CDR1 as MNHNY and CDR2 as SVGAGI (reference sequence). The CDR3 has 13 residues. The CDR3 protein is CASSYRDSYEQYF. The CDR3 DNA sequence: TGTGCCAGCAGTTACCGGGACAGCTACGAGCAGTACTTC.

The chain recombines TRBV9 with TRBJ2-1, with D possibly being TRBD2 (5 bases). From germline, CDR1 is SGDLS and CDR2 YYNGEE. Trimming removed 4 bases at V and 3 bases at J, with 8 bases between. The CDR3 has 13 amino acids. CDR3 nucleotide sequence: TGTGCCAGCAGCCCGGGATTCTACAATGAGCAGTTCTTC. Protein product: CASSPGFYNEQFF.

J is TRBJ1-5 and V is TRBV7-2; no reliable D call. Germline lookup yields CDR1 SGHTA and CDR2 FQGNSA. Trimming removed 1 base at V and 4 bases at J, with 5 bases between. CDR3 length equals 13 residues. CDR3 amino acids: CASSLERNQPQHF. In DNA form, the CDR3 reads TGTGCCAGCAGCTTAGAGAGAAATCAGCCCCAGCATTTT.

The CDR3 sequence: CASSSGIRNIQYF. Written as DNA, the CDR3 is TGTGCCAGCAGTAGCGGGATTCGAAACATTCAGTACTTC. The gene calls are TRBV6-5 and TRBJ2-4; 7 positions agree with TRBD2. CDR3 size: 13 residues. Germline loops: CDR1 MNHEY, CDR2 SVGAGI. V trimming: 5 bases; J trimming: 6 bases; junction bases outside the gene matches: 4.

CDR3: CASSRPTSGEQYF. Here the CDR3 DNA reads TGTGCCAGCAGCCGCCCGACTAGTGGCGAGCAGTACTTC. This sequence joins TRBV11-2 and TRBJ2-7; D perhaps matches TRBD2 (6 bases). The CDR3 has 13 residues. Germline lookup yields CDR1 SGHAT and CDR2 FQNNGV. Trimming removed 5 bases at V and 6 bases at J, with 14 bases between.

This clone was seen a handful of times. The chain is built from TRBV18 and TRBJ2-2, with a tentative D call TRBD1 (5 bases). The germline V gene encodes CDR1 KGHSH and CDR2 LQKENI. With 0 bases removed from V and 1 base from J, the gap between germline ends came to 9 bases. The CDR3 sequence is 16 residues long. The chain's CDR3 is CASSPPTGWNTGELFF. CDR3 coding DNA: TGTGCCAGCTCACCACCCACAGGCTGGAACACCGGGGAGCTGTTTTTT.